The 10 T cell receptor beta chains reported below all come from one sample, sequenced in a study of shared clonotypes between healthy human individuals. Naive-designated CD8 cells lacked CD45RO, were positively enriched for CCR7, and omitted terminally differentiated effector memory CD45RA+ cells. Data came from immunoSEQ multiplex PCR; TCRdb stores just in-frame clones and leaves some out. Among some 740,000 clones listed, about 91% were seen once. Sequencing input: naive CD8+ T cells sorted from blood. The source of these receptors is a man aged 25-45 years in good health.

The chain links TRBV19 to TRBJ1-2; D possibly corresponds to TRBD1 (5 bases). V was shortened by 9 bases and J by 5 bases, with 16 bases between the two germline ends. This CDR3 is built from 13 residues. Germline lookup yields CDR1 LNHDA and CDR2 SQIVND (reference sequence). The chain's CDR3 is CASSPGTEYGYTF. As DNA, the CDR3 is TGTGCCAGCAGTCCCGGGACGGAATATGGCTACACCTTC.

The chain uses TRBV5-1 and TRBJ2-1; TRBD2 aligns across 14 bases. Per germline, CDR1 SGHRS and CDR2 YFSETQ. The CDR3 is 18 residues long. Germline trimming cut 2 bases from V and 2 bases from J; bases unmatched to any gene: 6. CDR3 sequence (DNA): TGCGCCAGCAGCTTTAAAGGACTAGCGGGAGGTCCCTACAATGAGCAGTTCTTC. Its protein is CASSFKGLAGGPYNEQFF.

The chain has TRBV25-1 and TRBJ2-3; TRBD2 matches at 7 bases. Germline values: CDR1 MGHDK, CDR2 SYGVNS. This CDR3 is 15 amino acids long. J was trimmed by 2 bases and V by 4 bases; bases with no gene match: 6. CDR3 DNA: TGTGCCAGCAGTGGACTAGCAGATCACACAGATACGCAGTATTTT. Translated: CASSGLADHTDTQYF.

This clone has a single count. CDR3 amino acids: CASSVSGTGDDEQYF. CDR3 DNA sequence: TGTGCCAGCAGCGTCTCCGGGACAGGGGATGACGAGCAGTACTTC. The rearrangement joins TRBV9 to TRBJ2-7; 10 nucleotides agree with TRBD1. Germline loops: CDR1 SGDLS, CDR2 YYNGEE. V gave up 2 bases and J gave up 5 bases; unmatched junction bases: 7. The CDR3 has 15 residues.

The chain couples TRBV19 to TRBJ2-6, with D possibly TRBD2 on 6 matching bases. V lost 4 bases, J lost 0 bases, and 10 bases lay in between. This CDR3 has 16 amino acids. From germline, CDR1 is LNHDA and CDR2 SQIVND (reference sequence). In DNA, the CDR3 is TGTGCCAGTAGTAGAGACGGGAGCTCTGGGGCCAACGTCCTGACTTTC. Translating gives CASSRDGSSGANVLTF.

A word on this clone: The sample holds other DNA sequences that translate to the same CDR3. CDR3 nucleotide sequence: TGTGCCAGCAGCCCGTCTAGCGGCTCCTACGAGCAGTACTTC. Its protein product is CASSPSSGSYEQYF. The chain links TRBV5-4 to TRBJ2-7; 7 nucleotides match TRBD2. Germline trimming cut 4 bases from V and 0 bases from J; bases unmatched to any gene: 4. From germline, CDR1 is SGHNT and CDR2 YYREEE (reference sequence). The CDR3 totals 14 residues.

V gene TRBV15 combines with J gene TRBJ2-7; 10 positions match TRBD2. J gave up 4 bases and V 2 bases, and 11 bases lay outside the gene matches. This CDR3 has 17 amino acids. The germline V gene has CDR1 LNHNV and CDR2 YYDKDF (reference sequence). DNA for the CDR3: TGTGCCACCAGCAGATCCTCTGGGACTAGCGTCATTTACGAGCAGTACTTC. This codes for CATSRSSGTSVIYEQYF.

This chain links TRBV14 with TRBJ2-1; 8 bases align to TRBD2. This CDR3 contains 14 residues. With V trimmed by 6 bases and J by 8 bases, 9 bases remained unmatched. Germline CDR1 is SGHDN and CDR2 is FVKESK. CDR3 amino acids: CASSRGLATHEQFF. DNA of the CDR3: TGTGCCAGCAGTCGCGGACTAGCAACCCATGAGCAGTTCTTC.

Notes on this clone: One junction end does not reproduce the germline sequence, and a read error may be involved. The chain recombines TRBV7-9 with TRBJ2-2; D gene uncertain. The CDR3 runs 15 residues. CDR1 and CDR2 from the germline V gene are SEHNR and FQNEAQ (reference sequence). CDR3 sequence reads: CASSLETPDGGELFF. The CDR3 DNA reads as TGTGCCAGCAGTTTAGAAACACCCGACGGCGGGGAGCTGTTTTTT.

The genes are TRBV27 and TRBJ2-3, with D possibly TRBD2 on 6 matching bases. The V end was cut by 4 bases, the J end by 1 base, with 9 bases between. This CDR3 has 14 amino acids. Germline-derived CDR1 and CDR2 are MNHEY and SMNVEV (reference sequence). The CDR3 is CASSSGSRTDTQYF. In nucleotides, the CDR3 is TGTGCCAGCAGTTCCGGGAGCCGCACAGATACGCAGTATTTT.